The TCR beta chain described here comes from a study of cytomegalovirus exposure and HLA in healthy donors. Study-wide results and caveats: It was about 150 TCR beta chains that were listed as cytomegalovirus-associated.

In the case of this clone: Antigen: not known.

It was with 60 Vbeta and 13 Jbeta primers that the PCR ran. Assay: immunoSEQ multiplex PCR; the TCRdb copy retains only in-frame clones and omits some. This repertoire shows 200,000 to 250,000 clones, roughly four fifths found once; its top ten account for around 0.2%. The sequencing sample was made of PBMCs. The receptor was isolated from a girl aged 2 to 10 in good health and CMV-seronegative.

The CDR3 DNA reads TGTGCCAGTAGTAGAGCAGGGGACACTGAAGCTTTCTTT. This codes for CASSRAGDTEAFF. The chain uses TRBV19 and TRBJ1-1; D perhaps matches TRBD1 (6 bases). Germline values: CDR1 LNHDA, CDR2 SQIVND (reference sequence). The CDR3 is 13 amino acids. Between the trimmed V and J ends, which lost 4 bases and 3 bases, there was a span of 9 bases.